This T cell receptor beta chain was captured in a study of blood T cell repertoires in COVID-19. In the study overall: Specimens from acute and convalescent COVID-19 originated in the United States, Italy and Spain.

Authors' processing steps: Reference gene primer amplification in the assay estimated nucleated cell counts. The table came from immunoSEQ multiplex PCR; TCRdb's copy has only in-frame clones and leaves some out. V and J calls and clone size are copied from that table; D and trimming were computed from the DNA. The sample yields around 300,000 clones, about nine tenths seen once. Participants were aged roughly 18 to 89 years from around 25 US areas. For recovered donors of Cohort 3, there were two negative PCRs, clearance, or symptom resolution. CDR3 size: 12 residues. Germline CDR1 and CDR2: LGHNT and FRNRAP.

The receptor was derived from a woman aged 40 to 50 who had recovered from COVID-19. The gene calls are TRBV12-5 and TRBJ1-2; D gene uncertain. Specimen: PBMCs or T cells enriched from blood (not recorded which). The DNA of the CDR3 is TGTACGTATACTAGAGCTAACTATGGCTACACCTTC. This translates into CTYTRANYGYTF.